Listed below are T cell receptor beta chains from one sample, sequenced in a study of shared clonotypes between healthy human individuals. The protocol was immunoSEQ multiplex PCR, while the TCRdb copy is restricted to in-frame clones and leaves out a portion. The repertoire holds a few million clones, with under 97% as singletons. The sequencing input was naive CD4+ T cells sorted from blood. These receptors were obtained from a man aged 18 to 30 in good health. CDR3s include the opening cysteine and the closing phenylalanine or tryptophan. D genes are given only for firm matches. Part of the rows lack a size; the others show once, few, many or a class for expanded clones.

>TRBJ1-6|TRBV6-4|15|-|-
CASRELRVDNSPLHF
TGTGCCAGCAGAGAACTCAGGGTAGATAATTCACCCCTCCACTTT
>TRBJ2-6|TRBV5-6|17|-|-
CASTYPLAGSRANVLTF
TGTGCCAGCACCTACCCCCTGGCAGGGTCTAGGGCCAACGTCCTGACTTTC
>TRBJ2-7|TRBV7-2|14|TRBD1|-
CASSYRGEPREQYF
TGTGCCAGCAGCTACAGGGGGGAGCCCCGCGAGCAGTACTTC
>TRBJ2-2|TRBV5-8|14|-|-
CASSLQAGVRELFF
TGTGCCAGCAGCTTGCAGGCAGGTGTCCGGGAGCTGTTTTTT
>TRBJ1-3|TRBV28|14|-|-
CASTQFRADPTIYF
TGTGCCAGCACCCAATTCCGGGCCGATCCCACCATATATTTT
>TRBJ1-3|TRBV5-6|16|-|-
CASSPAIVSYGNTIYF
TGTGCCAGCAGCCCGGCTATAGTTTCGTACGGAAACACCATATATTTT
>TRBJ1-2|TRBV2|14|-|-
CASSESEGYSGYTF
TGTGCCAGCAGTGAATCCGAGGGGTATTCTGGCTACACCTTC
>TRBJ1-4|TRBV5-4|14|-|-
CASSLDKGGQKLFF
TGTGCCAGCAGCTTGGATAAGGGGGGCCAAAAACTGTTTTTT
>TRBJ2-5|TRBV4-1|15|-|-
CASSQKSLAGETQYF
TGCGCCAGCAGCCAAAAAAGTCTAGCTGGGGAGACCCAGTACTTC
>TRBJ2-2|TRBV10-3|17|-|-
CAISGSRERSNTGELFF
TGTGCCATCAGTGGTTCTAGGGAGCGGTCCAACACCGGGGAGCTGTTTTTT
>TRBJ1-5|TRBV19|16|-|-
CASSSSGTPSTQPQHF
TGTGCCAGTAGTTCCAGCGGGACACCCTCAACTCAGCCCCAGCATTTT
>TRBJ2-7|TRBV10-3|11|-|once
CAISDWDEQYF
TGTGCCATCAGTGATTGGGACGAGCAGTACTTC
>TRBJ2-5|TRBV9|17|-|-
CASSVGPGLVKIETQYF
TGTGCCAGCAGCGTGGGCCCGGGCCTTGTTAAGATAGAGACCCAGTACTTC
>TRBJ2-7|TRBV6-5|15|-|few
CASRETSLYSYEQYF
TGTGCCAGCAGGGAGACAAGCCTATACTCCTACGAGCAGTACTTC
>TRBJ1-1|TRBV30|10|-|-
CALGGPEAFF
TGTGCCTTAGGGGGACCTGAAGCTTTCTTT
>TRBJ2-6|TRBV5-1|17|-|once
CASSSLTASSGANVLTF
TGCGCCAGCAGCTCTTTGACAGCGAGCTCTGGGGCCAACGTCCTGACTTTC
>TRBJ1-6|TRBV5-6|17|TRBD1|-
CASSSYYGTGRHSPLHF
TGTGCCAGCAGCTCGTATTATGGGACAGGGCGGCACTCACCCCTCCACTTT
>TRBJ1-4|TRBV30|12|TRBD1|-
CAWSRGLGKLFF
TGTGCCTGGAGTAGGGGGCTGGGAAAACTGTTTTTT
>TRBJ1-2|TRBV6-1|17|TRBD1|once
CASSEPLRQGGAGGYTF
TGTGCCAGCAGTGAACCCCTTCGACAGGGGGGCGCGGGAGGCTACACCTTC
>TRBJ2-3|TRBV15|13|-|-
CATLGPITDTQYF
TGTGCCACCCTGGGGCCGATCACAGATACGCAGTATTTT
>TRBJ2-2|TRBV5-1|15|TRBD2|-
CASSLGGGGTGELFF
TGCGCCAGCAGCTTGGGCGGGGGAGGCACCGGGGAGCTGTTTTTT
>TRBJ1-1|TRBV2|14|-|once
CASSAESLNTEAFF
TGTGCCAGCAGTGCTGAGTCCCTGAACACTGAAGCTTTCTTT
>TRBJ1-1|TRBV28|13|-|-
CASRETKNTEAFF
TGTGCCAGCAGGGAAACCAAAAACACTGAAGCTTTCTTT
>TRBJ2-7|TRBV28|17|TRBD2|-
CASSPRSLAGGLYEQYF
TGTGCCAGCAGTCCAAGATCACTAGCGGGGGGGCTGTACGAGCAGTACTTC
>TRBJ1-1|TRBV30|13|-|-
CAWRLQGNTEAFF
TGTGCCTGGCGGCTACAGGGCAACACTGAAGCTTTCTTT
>TRBJ2-7|TRBV10-3|14|-|-
CAISESRNAYEQYF
TGTGCCATCAGTGAGAGCCGAAATGCCTACGAGCAGTACTTC
>TRBJ2-7|TRBV9|15|TRBD2|-
CASSVAAGAPDEQYF
TGTGCCAGCAGCGTAGCAGCGGGAGCTCCCGACGAGCAGTACTTC
>TRBJ1-2|TRBV28|14|-|-
CASSSAASNYGYTF
TGTGCCAGCAGTTCGGCGGCATCTAACTATGGCTACACCTTC
>TRBJ1-1|TRBV5-4|13|-|-
CASSFTGNTEAFF
TGTGCCAGCAGCTTCACAGGGAACACTGAAGCTTTCTTT
>TRBJ2-5|TRBV7-9|13|-|-
CASSSRTEETQYF
TGTGCCAGCAGCTCGCGGACGGAAGAGACCCAGTACTTC
>TRBJ2-1|TRBV11-3|11|-|-
CASSRADEQFF
TGTGCCAGCAGCAGGGCGGATGAGCAGTTCTTC
>TRBJ2-5|TRBV4-1|13|-|-
CASSNSGVETQYF
TGCGCCAGCAGCAATAGCGGAGTAGAGACCCAGTACTTC
>TRBJ2-1|TRBV6-4|15|TRBD1|-
CASSDEGTGVHEQFF
TGTGCCAGCAGTGATGAGGGGACAGGGGTACATGAGCAGTTCTTC
>TRBJ2-2|TRBV10-3|14|-|-
CAISAQGYTGELFF
TGTGCCATCAGTGCTCAGGGTTACACCGGGGAGCTGTTTTTT
>TRBJ2-7|TRBV10-3|15|-|-
CAISGVQGSYYEQYF
TGTGCCATCAGTGGGGTACAAGGATCCTATTACGAGCAGTACTTC
>TRBJ2-7|TRBV18|15|TRBD1|-
CASSPRTGGPYEQYF
TGTGCCAGCTCACCGCGGACAGGGGGACCCTACGAGCAGTACTTC
>TRBJ2-3|TRBV2|14|-|-
CASSDDSYPDTQYF
TGTGCCAGCAGTGATGACAGCTATCCAGATACGCAGTATTTT
>TRBJ2-7|TRBV2|12|-|-
CASRAGTYEQYF
TGTGCCAGTAGGGCAGGGACCTACGAGCAGTACTTC
>TRBJ2-3|TRBV19|19|TRBD2|-
CASSISGLAVFTSTDTQYF
TGTGCCAGTAGTATATCGGGACTAGCGGTTTTTACTAGCACAGATACGCAGTATTTT
>TRBJ1-1|TRBV10-3|12|-|-
CAINKDSLPAFF
TGTGCCATCAATAAGGACAGCCTGCCAGCTTTCTTT